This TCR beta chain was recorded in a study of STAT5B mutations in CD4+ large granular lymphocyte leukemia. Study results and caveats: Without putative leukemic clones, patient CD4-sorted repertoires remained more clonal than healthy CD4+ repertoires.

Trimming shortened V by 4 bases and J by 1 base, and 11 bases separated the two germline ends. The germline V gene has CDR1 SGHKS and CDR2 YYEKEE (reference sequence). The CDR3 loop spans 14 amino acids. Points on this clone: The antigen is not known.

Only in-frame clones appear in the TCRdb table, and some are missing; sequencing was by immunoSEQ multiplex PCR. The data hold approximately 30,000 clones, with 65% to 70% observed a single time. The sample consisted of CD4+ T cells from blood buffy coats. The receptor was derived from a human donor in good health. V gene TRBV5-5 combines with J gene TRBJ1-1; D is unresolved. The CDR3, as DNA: TGTGCCAGCAGCCAGGAATTGGCGAACACTGAAGCTTTCTTT. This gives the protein CASSQELANTEAFF.